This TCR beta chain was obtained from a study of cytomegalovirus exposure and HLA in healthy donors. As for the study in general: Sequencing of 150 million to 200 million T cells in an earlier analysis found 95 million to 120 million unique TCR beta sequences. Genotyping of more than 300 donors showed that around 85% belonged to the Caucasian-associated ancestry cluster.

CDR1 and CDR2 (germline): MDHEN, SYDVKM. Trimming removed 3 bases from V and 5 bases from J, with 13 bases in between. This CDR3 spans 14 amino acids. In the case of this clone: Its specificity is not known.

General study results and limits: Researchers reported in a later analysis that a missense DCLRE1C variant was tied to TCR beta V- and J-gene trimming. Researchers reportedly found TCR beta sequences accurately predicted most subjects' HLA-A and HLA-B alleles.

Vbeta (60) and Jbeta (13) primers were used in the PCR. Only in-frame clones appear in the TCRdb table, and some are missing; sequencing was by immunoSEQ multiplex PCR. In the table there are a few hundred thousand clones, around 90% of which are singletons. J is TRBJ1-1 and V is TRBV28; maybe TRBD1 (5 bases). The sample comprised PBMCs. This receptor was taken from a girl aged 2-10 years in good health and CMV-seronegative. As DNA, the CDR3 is TGTGCCAGCAGTTTTGGGGTAGGGGTAACTGAAGCTTTCTTT. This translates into CASSFGVGVTEAFF.